Included here is one TCR beta chain sequence, with context. Antigen unknown. These data are taken from a study of cytomegalovirus exposure and HLA in healthy donors. Study details: Earlier work reported some 110 million unique TCR beta sequences from about 200 million T cells. Study-level results: An ancestry cluster, one associated with Asian ancestry, reportedly showed fewer N-insertions than the approximately 670-donor mean in a later analysis. A later analysis reported that several of the most significant clusters appeared to be linked to common viral pathogens, among them Epstein-Barr virus.

The donors (healthy individuals) were bone marrow donors. Germline V gene data show CDR1 as LNHNV and CDR2 as YYDKDF (reference sequence). The V end was cut by 5 bases, the J end by 3 bases, with 8 bases between. The CDR3 is 13 residues long. Researchers ran the PCR with 60 Vbeta and 13 Jbeta primers. The assay was immunoSEQ multiplex PCR, and TCRdb's table has in-frame clones only and misses some. The table lists 90,000 or so clones, about three quarters of them singletons. The clonotype comes from a woman in her 50s in good health and CMV-seropositive. This rearrangement joins TRBV15 to TRBJ1-5; no clear D. Sequencing used PBMCs. The CDR3 sequence: CATSEGVNQPQHF. The DNA for the CDR3 is TGTGCCACCAGCGAGGGAGTCAATCAGCCCCAGCATTTT.